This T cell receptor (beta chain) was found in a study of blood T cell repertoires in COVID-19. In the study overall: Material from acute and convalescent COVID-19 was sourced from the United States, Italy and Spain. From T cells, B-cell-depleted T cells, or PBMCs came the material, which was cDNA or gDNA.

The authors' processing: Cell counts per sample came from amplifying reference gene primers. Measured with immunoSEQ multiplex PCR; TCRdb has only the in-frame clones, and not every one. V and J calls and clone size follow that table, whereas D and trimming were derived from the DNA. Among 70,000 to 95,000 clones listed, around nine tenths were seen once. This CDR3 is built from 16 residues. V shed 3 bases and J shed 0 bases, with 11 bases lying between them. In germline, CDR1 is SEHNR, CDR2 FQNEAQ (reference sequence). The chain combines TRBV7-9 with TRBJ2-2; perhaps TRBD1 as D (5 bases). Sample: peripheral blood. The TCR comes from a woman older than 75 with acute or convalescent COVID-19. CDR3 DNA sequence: TGTGCCAGCAGCTTCAGAACAGGACCGAACACCGGGGAGCTGTTTTTT. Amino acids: CASSFRTGPNTGELFF.